The entry below gives a single T cell receptor (beta chain) sequence along with its context. The target of this receptor is not known. One base away there is no much larger clone; base qualities are not given. Patients with a history of autoimmune disease or receiving systemic immunosuppression were excluded from the trial. Peripheral blood for TCR sequencing was drawn from every dose cohort at baseline, at cycle 4 day 1 and at cycle 7 day 1. The samples were taken from a phase I, first-in-human, multicenter, open-label dose-escalation trial of ivuxolimab. Adults with locally advanced or metastatic melanoma, renal cell, hepatocellular, or head and neck squamous cell carcinoma were enrolled in the trial. Before TCR sequencing, CD4+ T cells and CD8+ T cells were sorted from peripheral blood as separate populations. Genomic DNA was isolated from the sorted cells so that the TCRbeta CDR3 region could be sequenced. The immunoSEQ Assay was used to sequence the TCRbeta CDR3 regions. Drawn from immuneACCESS, this table holds only the in-frame rearrangements with V and J called that TCRdb kept. Clones are partly lost; checked studies trace under half to an unresolved V gene and leave the rest unexplained. The sample table shows fewer than 200,000 clones, and 85% to 95% are seen once. The ten largest clones capture 0.3% to 0.35% of the sample.

The CDR1 and CDR2 encoded by the germline V gene (reference sequence) are LNHDA and SQIVND. The CDR3 holds 15 amino acids from the cysteine to the phenylalanine. The DNA shown is the 45-base CDR3, in frame from base 1. V trim: 3 bases; J trim: 2 bases; unmatched bases: 3. The data were taken from a study of OX40 agonist ivuxolimab in advanced cancers. Broadly, across the study: Ivuxolimab was an agonistic, fully human IgG2 monoclonal antibody directed against OX40 (CD134), a costimulatory receptor. Intravenous ivuxolimab was administered to patients every 2 weeks at six dose levels: 0.01, 0.1, 0.3, 1.5, 3 and 10 mg/kg. Of the roughly 51 patients in dose escalation, about 20 had hepatocellular carcinoma, some 15 had melanoma, 9 had renal cell carcinoma and 9 had head and neck cancer. In the dose-escalation cohort, roughly 80% of patients were male, and the mean age was around 60 years, with a range of roughly 20 to 79. Prior anti-PD-1, anti-PD-L1 or anti-CTLA-4 therapy was permitted, and checkpoint inhibitors had been received by about 37% of dose-escalation patients. Partial responses were achieved by three dose-escalation patients, of whom one had hepatocellular carcinoma and two had cutaneous melanoma. The purpose of peripheral TCRbeta sequencing was to test whether ivuxolimab changed TCR sequence diversity and led to clonal T-cell expansion. The monotherapy dose-escalation portion (N of about 50 patients) of the phase I ivuxolimab trial is reported in the paper. On the study overall, not on this receptor specifically: Antigen specificity was not determined for the clonally expanded peripheral T cells. Low levels of normalized T-cell clonal expansion were also shown by some nonresponding patients. After ivuxolimab, more expanded clones were found on average in CD8+ T cells than in CD4+ T cells. In the 0.1-3.0 mg/kg groups, partial responders were among the patients with the lowest normalized peripheral clonal expansion, particularly in CD8+ T cells. At doses from 0.1 to 3.0 mg/kg, clonal expansion was seen in both CD4+ and CD8+ blood T cells between baseline and week 6.

The receptor comes from an adult with an advanced solid tumor such as melanoma, head and neck, liver or kidney cancer. Sequencing used CD4+ or CD8+ T cells sorted from blood, obtained in a trial of the OX40 agonist ivuxolimab. The receptor chain draws on TRBV19 and TRBJ2-1; the junction holds 8 bases that match TRBD2. The DNA sequence is as follows: TGTGCCAGTAGTATCACTAGCGGAACCTACAATGAGCAGTTCTTC. Its protein is CASSITSGTYNEQFF. Joined to the reference TRBV19 and TRBJ2-1 proteins, this CDR3 gives the full variable domain: DGGITQSPKYLFRKEGQNVTLSCEQNLNHDAMYWYRQDPGQGLRLIYYSQIVNDFQKGDIAEGYSVSREKKESFPLTVTSAQKNPTAFYLCASSITSGTYNEQFFGPGTRLTVL.